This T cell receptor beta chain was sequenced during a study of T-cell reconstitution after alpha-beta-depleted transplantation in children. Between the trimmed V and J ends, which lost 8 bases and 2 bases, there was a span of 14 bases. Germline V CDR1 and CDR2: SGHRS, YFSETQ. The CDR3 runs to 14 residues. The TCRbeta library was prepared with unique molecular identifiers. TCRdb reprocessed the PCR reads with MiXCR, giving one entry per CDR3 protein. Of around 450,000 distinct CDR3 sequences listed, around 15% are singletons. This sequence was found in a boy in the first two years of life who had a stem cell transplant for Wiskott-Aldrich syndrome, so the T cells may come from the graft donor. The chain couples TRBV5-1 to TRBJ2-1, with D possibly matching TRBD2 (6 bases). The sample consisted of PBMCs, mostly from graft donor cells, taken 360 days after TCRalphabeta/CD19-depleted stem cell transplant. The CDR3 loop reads CASSGWGTYNEQFF. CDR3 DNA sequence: TGCGCCAGTAGCGGATGGGGCACCTACAATGAGCAGTTCTTC.